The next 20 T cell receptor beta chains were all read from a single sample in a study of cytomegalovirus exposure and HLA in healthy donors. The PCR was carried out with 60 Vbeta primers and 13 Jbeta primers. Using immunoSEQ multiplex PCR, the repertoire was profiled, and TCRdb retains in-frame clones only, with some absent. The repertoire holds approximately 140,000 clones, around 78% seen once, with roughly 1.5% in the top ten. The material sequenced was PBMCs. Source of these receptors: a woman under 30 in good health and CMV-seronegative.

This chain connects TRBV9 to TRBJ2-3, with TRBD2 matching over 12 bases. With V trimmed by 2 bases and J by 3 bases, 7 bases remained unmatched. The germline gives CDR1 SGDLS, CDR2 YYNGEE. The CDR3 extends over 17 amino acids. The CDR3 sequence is CASSVQTSGSGTDTQYF. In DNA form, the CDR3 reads TGTGCCAGCAGCGTTCAGACTAGCGGGAGCGGGACAGATACGCAGTATTTT.

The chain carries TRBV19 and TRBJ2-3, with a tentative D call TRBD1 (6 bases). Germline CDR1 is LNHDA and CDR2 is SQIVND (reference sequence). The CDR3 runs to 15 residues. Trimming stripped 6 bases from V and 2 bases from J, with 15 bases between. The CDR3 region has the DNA TGTGCCAGTAGGCTGACAGGCCTGATCACAGATACGCAGTATTTT. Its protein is CASRLTGLITDTQYF.

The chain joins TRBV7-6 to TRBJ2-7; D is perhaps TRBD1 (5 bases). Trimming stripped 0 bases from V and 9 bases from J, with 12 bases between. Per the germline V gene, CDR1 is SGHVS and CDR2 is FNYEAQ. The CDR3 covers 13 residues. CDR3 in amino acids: CASSLARAYGQYF. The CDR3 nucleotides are TGTGCCAGCAGCTTAGCCAGGGCATATGGGCAGTACTTC.

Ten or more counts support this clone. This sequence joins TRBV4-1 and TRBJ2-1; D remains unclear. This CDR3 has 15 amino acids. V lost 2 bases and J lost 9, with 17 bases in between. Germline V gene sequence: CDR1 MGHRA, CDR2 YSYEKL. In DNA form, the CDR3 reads TGCGCCAGCAGCCAACAAACACCGGCCAGAGGTGAGCAGTTCTTC. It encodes CASSQQTPARGEQFF.

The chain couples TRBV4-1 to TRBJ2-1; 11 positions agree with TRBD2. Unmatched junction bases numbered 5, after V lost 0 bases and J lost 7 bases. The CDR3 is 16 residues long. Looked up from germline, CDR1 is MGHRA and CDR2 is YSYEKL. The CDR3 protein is CASSQEGSGRVNEQFF. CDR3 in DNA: TGCGCCAGCAGCCAAGAAGGTAGCGGGAGGGTTAATGAGCAGTTCTTC.

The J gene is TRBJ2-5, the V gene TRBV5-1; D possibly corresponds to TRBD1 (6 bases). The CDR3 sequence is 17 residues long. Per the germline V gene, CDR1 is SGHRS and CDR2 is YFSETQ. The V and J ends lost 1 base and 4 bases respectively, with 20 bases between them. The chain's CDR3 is CASSLYNTGLIAETQYF. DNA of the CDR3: TGCGCCAGCAGCTTGTATAACACAGGGTTAATCGCAGAGACCCAGTACTTC.

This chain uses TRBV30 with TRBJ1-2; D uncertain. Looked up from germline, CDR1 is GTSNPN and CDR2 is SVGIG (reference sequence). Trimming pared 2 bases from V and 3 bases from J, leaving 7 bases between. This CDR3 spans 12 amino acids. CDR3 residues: CAWSLADYGYTF. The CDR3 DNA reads TGTGCCTGGAGTCTGGCAGACTATGGCTACACCTTC.

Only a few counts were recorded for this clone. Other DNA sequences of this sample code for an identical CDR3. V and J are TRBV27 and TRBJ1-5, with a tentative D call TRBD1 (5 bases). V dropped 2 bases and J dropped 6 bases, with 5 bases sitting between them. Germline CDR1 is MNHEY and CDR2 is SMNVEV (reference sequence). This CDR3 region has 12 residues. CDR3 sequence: CASSLRGQPQHF. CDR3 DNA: TGTGCCAGCAGTTTAAGGGGTCAGCCCCAGCATTTT.

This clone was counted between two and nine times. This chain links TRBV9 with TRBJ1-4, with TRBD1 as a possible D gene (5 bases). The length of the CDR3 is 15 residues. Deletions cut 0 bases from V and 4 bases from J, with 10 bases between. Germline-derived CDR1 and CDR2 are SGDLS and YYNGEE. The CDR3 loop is CASSVGTLSNEKLFF. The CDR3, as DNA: TGTGCCAGCAGCGTAGGGACACTCAGTAATGAAAAACTGTTTTTT.

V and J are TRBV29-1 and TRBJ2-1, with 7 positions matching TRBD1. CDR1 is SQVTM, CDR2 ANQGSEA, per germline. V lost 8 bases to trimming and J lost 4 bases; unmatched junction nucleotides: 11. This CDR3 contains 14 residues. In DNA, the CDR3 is TGCAGCATCAGTCGGGGACAGATTTACAATGAGCAGTTCTTC. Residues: CSISRGQIYNEQFF.

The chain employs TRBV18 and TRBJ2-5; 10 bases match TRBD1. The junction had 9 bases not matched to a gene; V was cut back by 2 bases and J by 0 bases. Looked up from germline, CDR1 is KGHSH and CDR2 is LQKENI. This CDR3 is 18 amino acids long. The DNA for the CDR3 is TGTGCCAGCTCACCAAGGTTACCGGGACAGGGGTACCAAGAGACCCAGTACTTC. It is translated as CASSPRLPGQGYQETQYF. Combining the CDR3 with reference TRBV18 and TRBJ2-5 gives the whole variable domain NAGVMQNPRHLVRRRGQEARLRCSPMKGHSHVYWYRQLPEEGLKFMVYLQKENIIDESGMPKERFSAEFPKEGPSILRIQQVVRGDSAAYFCASSPRLPGQGYQETQYFGPGTRLLVL.

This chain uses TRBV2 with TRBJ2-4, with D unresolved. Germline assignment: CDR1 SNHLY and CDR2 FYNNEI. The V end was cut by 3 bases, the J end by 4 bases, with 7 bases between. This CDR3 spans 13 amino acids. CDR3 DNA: TGTGCCAGCAGTGACCCAGTTAAAAACATTCAGTACTTC. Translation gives CASSDPVKNIQYF.

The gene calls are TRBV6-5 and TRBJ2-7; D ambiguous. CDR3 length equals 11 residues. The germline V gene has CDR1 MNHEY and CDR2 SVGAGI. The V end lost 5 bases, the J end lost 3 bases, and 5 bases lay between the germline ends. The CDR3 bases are TGTGCCAGCAGTAATTACTACGAGCAGTACTTC. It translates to CASSNYYEQYF.

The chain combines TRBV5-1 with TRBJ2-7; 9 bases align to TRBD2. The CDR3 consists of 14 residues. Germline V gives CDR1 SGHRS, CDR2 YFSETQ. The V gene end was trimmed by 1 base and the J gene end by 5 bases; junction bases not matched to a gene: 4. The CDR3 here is CASSLLAGADEQYF. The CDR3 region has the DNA TGCGCCAGCAGCTTGTTAGCGGGAGCCGACGAGCAGTACTTC.

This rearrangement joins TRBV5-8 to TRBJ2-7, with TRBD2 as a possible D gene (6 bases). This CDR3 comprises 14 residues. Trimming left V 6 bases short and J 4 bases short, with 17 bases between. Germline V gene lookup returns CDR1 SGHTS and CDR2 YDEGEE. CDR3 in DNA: TGTGCCAGCACGTCCCCGGACGCGGGATACGAGCAGTACTTC. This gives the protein CASTSPDAGYEQYF.

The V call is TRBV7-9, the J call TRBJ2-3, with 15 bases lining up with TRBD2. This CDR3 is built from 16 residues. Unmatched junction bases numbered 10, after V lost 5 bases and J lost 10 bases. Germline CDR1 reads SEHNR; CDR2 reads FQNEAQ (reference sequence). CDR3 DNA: TGTGCCAGCAGCCCCCACGGACTAGCGGGAGGGAACCCGCAGTATTTT. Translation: CASSPHGLAGGNPQYF.

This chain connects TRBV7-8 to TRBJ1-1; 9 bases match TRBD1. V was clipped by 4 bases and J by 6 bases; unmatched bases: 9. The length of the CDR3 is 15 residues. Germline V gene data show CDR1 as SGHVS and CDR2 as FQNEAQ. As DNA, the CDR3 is TGTGCCAGCAGCTCCTCCGGGACAGGGACACCTGAAGCTTTCTTT. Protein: CASSSSGTGTPEAFF.

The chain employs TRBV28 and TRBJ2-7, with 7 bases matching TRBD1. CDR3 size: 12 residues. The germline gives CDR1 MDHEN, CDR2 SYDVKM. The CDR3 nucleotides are TGTGCTACGGCATACAGGGGCTACGAGCAGTACTTC. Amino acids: CATAYRGYEQYF.

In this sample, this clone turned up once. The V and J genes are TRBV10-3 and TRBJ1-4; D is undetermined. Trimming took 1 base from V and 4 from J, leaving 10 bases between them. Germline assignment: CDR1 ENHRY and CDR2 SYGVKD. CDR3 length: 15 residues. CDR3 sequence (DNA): TGTGCCATCAGTGAGTACAGCGGGAGTAATGAAAAACTGTTTTTT. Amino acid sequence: CAISEYSGSNEKLFF.

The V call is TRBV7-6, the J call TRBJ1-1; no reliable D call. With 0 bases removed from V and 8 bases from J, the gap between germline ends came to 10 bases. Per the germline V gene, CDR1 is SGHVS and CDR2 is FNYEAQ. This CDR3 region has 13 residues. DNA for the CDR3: TGTGCCAGCAGCTTAGCCCCCCGAGGGGAAGCTTTCTTT. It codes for CASSLAPRGEAFF.